This TCR beta chain was recorded in a study of blood T cells in healthy people across ages. CDR1 and CDR2 from the germline V gene are LNHDA and SQIVND (reference sequence). The CDR3 totals 16 residues. Trimming took off 3 bases at V and 5 bases at J, with 18 bases between the two ends. A J-beta primer mix and a sample-barcoded 5' primer were used in a second PCR of roughly 6 to 12 cycles. TCRdb passed the 5' RACE reads through MiXCR, listing each CDR3 protein once. This table has 550,000 to 650,000 distinct CDR3 sequences, roughly 31% appearing once. The receptor comes from a woman aged 80 or over in good health. The V and J genes are TRBV19 and TRBJ2-3; TRBD2 is a possible D gene (6 bases). Sequenced sample: blood. CDR3 DNA sequence: TGTGCCAGTAGTATTGGTAGCGGCCTAAGTGGAGATACGCAGTATTTT. This translates into CASSIGSGLSGDTQYF.